Included here is one TCR beta chain sequence, with context. The antigen remains undetermined. These data are taken from a study of CD8+ T cells in alopecia areata. RNA extraction and reverse transcription yielded cDNA as sequencing template. Sequenced by immunoSEQ multiplex PCR; TCRdb stores in-frame clones only, minus some. The data hold fewer than 70,000 clones, with around 47% observed a single time. Study-level findings and limits: Especially in alopecia totalis/universalis, lesional scalp showed greater clonality than normal scalp did. Scalp sequencing also captures normal skin's resident alphabeta T cells.

Trimming took 4 bases from V and 3 from J, leaving 16 bases between them. CDR3 length: 15 residues. The germline CDR1 and CDR2 sequences are SGHDN and FVKESK. From alopecia areata patients, lesional scalp punch biopsies and peripheral blood were collected. The chain carries TRBV14 and TRBJ2-7, with D perhaps TRBD1 (5 bases). The receptor's source is a human donor with alopecia areata. Sequencing was done on a sample of NKG2D-low CD8+ T cells sorted from blood. The CDR3 DNA is TGTGCCAGCAGCCCTCGACAGCATAGTATCTACGAGCAGTACTTC. It codes for CASSPRQHSIYEQYF. Full variable domain (remainder filled in from reference TRBV14 and TRBJ2-7): EAGVTQFPSHSVIEKGQTVTLRCDPISGHDNLYWYRRVMGKEIKFLLHFVKESKQDESGMPNNRFLAERTGGTYSTLKVQPAELEDSGVYFCASSPRQHSIYEQYFGPGTRLTVT.